This TCR beta chain was found in a study of CD8+CD57+ T cells in acquired aplastic anemia. The trim removed 2 bases at V and 5 bases at J, leaving 8 bases unmatched. The CDR3 runs to 16 residues. The germline V gene encodes CDR1 LGHNA and CDR2 YNFKEQ. TCR beta VDJ and CDR3 profiling used genomic DNA as template. TCRdb analysed the reads with MiXCR anew, one entry per CDR3 protein. The data contain around 500,000 distinct CDR3 sequences, more than 25% of them seen just once; the ten biggest clones take up 0.82%. All sequencing subjects had displayed CD8+CD57+ cell expansion on flow cytometry. All participating patients were living with severe acquired aplastic anemia. In its sample, this clonotype was seen a few times.

The clonotype was recovered from a human donor with aplastic anemia. This sequence joins TRBV4-2 and TRBJ2-5; 10 nucleotides agree with TRBD2. The sequenced material came from sorted CD4+, CD8+, or CD8+CD57+ T cells (not recorded which) from PBMCs. CDR3 nucleotides: TGTGCCAGCAGCCAAATTTCGGCTAGCGGGAGTGAGACCCAGTACTTC. It translates to CASSQISASGSETQYF.